Listed here are 15 T cell receptor beta chains from one sample, sequenced in a study of T-cell reconstitution after alpha-beta-depleted transplantation in children (dated by TCRdb to about 2016). The sample's treatment or condition label, in plain terms: allogeneic hematopoietic cell transplantation with graft depleted of TCRalphabeta T cells and CD19 B cells. Library method: PCR. The reads were generated on an Illumina HiSeq 2500. TCR library preparation used molecular barcoding, with unique molecular identifiers applied to normalize quantification of the TCRbeta repertoire. The public reads were quality trimmed at Q25 with fastp and then assembled into clones with MiXCR by TCRdb, keeping productive beta chains. Rows with one shared CDR3 protein collapse into an entry with the most common genes and DNA. This sample gives approximately 980,000 distinct CDR3 sequences in total; about 30% of them show up just once. The ten largest clones represent about 28% of the sample.

Material: PBMCs, mostly from graft donor cells, obtained 360 days after TCRalphabeta/CD19-depleted stem cell transplant. The origin of the receptors is a boy under three years old who had a stem cell transplant for SCID, so the T cells may come from the graft donor.

The chain couples TRBV2 to TRBJ2-5; D unresolved. CDR1 is SNHLY, CDR2 FYNNEI, per germline. The CDR3 has 12 amino acids. The V and J ends lost 7 bases and 0 bases respectively, with 6 bases between them. The CDR3 DNA is TGTGCCAGCAAACCGGACCAAGAGACCCAGTACTTC. Its translation: CASKPDQETQYF.

This clonotype turned up a few times. The rearrangement uses TRBV20-1 and TRBJ2-7; weak D call: TRBD2 (6 bases). Germline values: CDR1 DFQATT, CDR2 SNEGSKA (reference sequence). V was clipped by 0 bases and J by 2 bases, with 11 bases between them. The CDR3 runs to 14 residues. CDR3 bases: TGCAGTGCTAGAGATTCGGGGGTCCCCTACGAGCAGTACTTC. It translates to CSARDSGVPYEQYF.

The rearrangement joins TRBV4-1 to TRBJ2-3, with 9 nucleotides matching TRBD2. The CDR3 has 18 residues. The V segment lost 4 bases and the J segment 1 base; nucleotides outside the gene matches: 12. Germline values: CDR1 MGHRA, CDR2 YSYEKL. CDR3 sequence: CASSRYNLAGVGTDTQYF. The CDR3 DNA follows: TGCGCCAGCAGCCGCTATAATTTAGCGGGGGTAGGCACAGATACGCAGTATTTT.

The chain joins TRBV4-1 to TRBJ1-2, with D tentatively TRBD1 (6 bases). Germline lookup yields CDR1 MGHRA and CDR2 YSYEKL. The CDR3 spans 15 residues. V was pared by 1 base and J by 5 bases, with 14 bases between. CDR3 DNA: TGCGCCAGCAGCCAAGTGGCGACAGGATTATATGGCTACACCTTC. Its protein is CASSQVATGLYGYTF.

This chain joins TRBV5-5 and TRBJ2-1, with D perhaps being TRBD1 or TRBD2 (5 bases each). The germline V and J ends were trimmed by 1 base and 8 bases, with 13 bases remaining between them. CDR1 SGHKS and CDR2 YYEKEE come from the germline V gene (reference sequence). The CDR3 has 14 amino acids. This CDR3 reads CASSLRYGGHEQFF. The DNA for the CDR3 is TGTGCCAGCAGCTTGCGTTATGGGGGACATGAGCAGTTCTTC.

This clonotype was found a few times. The gene calls are TRBV20-1 and TRBJ2-2; D gene unclear. CDR1 and CDR2 (germline): DFQATT, SNEGSKA (reference sequence). This CDR3 contains 13 residues. V shed 2 bases and J shed 0 bases, with 4 bases lying between them. CDR3 loop: CSARRPNTGELFF. In nucleotides, the CDR3 is TGCAGTGCTAGAAGGCCGAACACCGGGGAGCTGTTTTTT.

The CDR3 spells CSARGADRGLDQPQHF. The DNA of the CDR3 is TGCAGTGCTAGAGGGGCGGACAGGGGGCTTGATCAGCCCCAGCATTTT. V gene TRBV20-1 combines with J gene TRBJ1-5, with 11 bases lining up with TRBD1. The CDR3 sequence is 16 residues long. V shed 1 base and J 5 bases; nucleotides not matched to a gene: 7. CDR1 and CDR2 from the germline V gene are DFQATT and SNEGSKA (reference sequence).

Only a few counts were recorded for this clonotype. V gene TRBV6-2 or TRBV6-3 combines with J gene TRBJ2-5; D is perhaps TRBD1 or TRBD2 (5 bases each). This CDR3 is built from 19 residues. With 0 bases removed from V and 5 bases from J, the gap between germline ends came to 25 bases. The germline V gene encodes CDR1 MNHEY and CDR2 SVGEGT. This CDR3 is CASSYSDRGSWGRGETQYF. The CDR3, as DNA: TGTGCCAGCAGTTACTCGGATCGGGGTAGCTGGGGGAGAGGGGAGACCCAGTACTTC.

In this sample, this clonotype turned up a few times. The rearrangement links TRBV5-5 to TRBJ2-7; 9 nucleotides align to TRBD1. The CDR3 is 15 amino acids. The J segment lost 6 bases and the V segment lost 3 bases, leaving 10 bases of the junction unmatched. Germline assignment: CDR1 SGHKS and CDR2 YYEKEE (reference sequence). The DNA for the CDR3 is TGTGCCAGCAGCTGGTCCGGGACAGGGTCCCTCGAGCAGTACTTC. It encodes CASSWSGTGSLEQYF.

The chain links TRBV5-5 to TRBJ2-5; D gene ambiguous. The CDR3 is 14 amino acids. V gave up 3 bases and J gave up 5 bases, with 14 bases separating them. Germline V lookup: CDR1 SGHKS, CDR2 YYEKEE (reference sequence). The CDR3 DNA follows: TGTGCCAGCAGCTATTGGGTGCCGAGGGAGACCCAGTACTTC. It yields the protein CASSYWVPRETQYF.

The chain has TRBV29-1 and TRBJ1-1, with D uncertain. The CDR3 covers 12 residues. V was clipped by 7 bases and J by 2 bases, with 11 bases between them. Germline CDR1 is SQVTM and CDR2 is ANQGSEA. This CDR3 reads CSGATVNTEAFF. CDR3 DNA: TGCAGCGGTGCGACGGTAAACACTGAAGCTTTCTTT.

This clonotype was seen only a few times. This chain connects TRBV5-1 to TRBJ2-3; 9 bases fit TRBD2. Germline V lookup: CDR1 SGHRS, CDR2 YFSETQ. V lost 4 bases, J lost 0 bases, and 6 bases stayed unmatched. The CDR3 consists of 16 residues. CDR3 in DNA: TGCGCCAGCAGCGGCCCGGGACTAGCTAGCACAGATACGCAGTATTTT. This translates into CASSGPGLASTDTQYF.

This clonotype was counted a few times. The chain uses TRBV28 and TRBJ1-2; D may be TRBD1 (6 bases). This CDR3 comprises 15 residues. Germline V gene lookup returns CDR1 MDHEN and CDR2 SYDVKM. Trimming stripped 2 bases from V and 4 bases from J, with 14 bases between. CDR3 sequence reads: CASSLVRGPGYGYTF. In DNA form, the CDR3 reads TGTGCCAGCAGTTTAGTTCGGGGGCCGGGCTATGGCTACACCTTC.

The chain couples TRBV5-1 to TRBJ2-6; TRBD1 matches 8 bases. This CDR3 comprises 16 residues. After removal of 4 bases from V and 2 bases from J, the junction contained 5 bases not matched to a gene. Germline V gives CDR1 SGHRS, CDR2 YFSETQ. The CDR3, as DNA: TGCGCCAGCAGCCCGACAGGGGATACTGGGGCCAACGTCCTGACTTTC. Its translation: CASSPTGDTGANVLTF.

V is TRBV7-3 and J is TRBJ2-1, with a tentative D call TRBD2 (7 bases). CDR1 SGHTA and CDR2 FQGTGA come from the germline V gene. Trimming took off 1 base at V and 7 bases at J, with 14 bases between the two ends. CDR3 length: 15 amino acids. The CDR3 here is CASSLIRTRGNEQFF. The CDR3 nucleotides are TGTGCCAGCAGCTTAATTCGGACTAGGGGGAATGAGCAGTTCTTC.